A single sample is the source of the 27 T cell receptor beta chains below, sequenced in a study of cytomegalovirus exposure and HLA in healthy donors. PCR involved 60 Vbeta and 13 Jbeta primers. Using immunoSEQ multiplex PCR, the repertoire was profiled, and TCRdb retains in-frame clones only, with some absent. Its clone listing holds 120,000 to 150,000 clones. The sequenced material came from PBMCs. The receptors stem from a man in his forties in good health and CMV-seronegative.

The chain joins TRBV9 to TRBJ1-5; no reliable D call. The CDR3 is made up of 15 amino acids. The germline V and J ends were trimmed by 0 bases and 0 bases, with 7 bases remaining between them. Per the germline V gene, CDR1 is SGDLS and CDR2 is YYNGEE. The chain's CDR3 is CASSVAADSNQPQHF. The CDR3 DNA follows: TGTGCCAGCAGCGTAGCCGCAGATAGCAATCAGCCCCAGCATTTT.

The chain is built from TRBV4-3 and TRBJ2-2, with a weak D call TRBD2 (5 bases). With 0 bases removed from V and 0 bases from J, the gap between germline ends came to 8 bases. The CDR3 covers 16 residues. Germline CDR1 and CDR2: LGHNA and YSLEER. The CDR3 coding sequence is TGCGCCAGCAGCCAAGAAATTAGCGCGAACACCGGGGAGCTGTTTTTT. Amino acid sequence: CASSQEISANTGELFF.

This chain connects TRBV6-1 to TRBJ1-2; D may be TRBD1 (6 bases). This CDR3 is 13 amino acids long. Looked up from germline, CDR1 is MNHNS and CDR2 is SASEGT. V was clipped by 1 base and J by 8 bases, with 11 bases between them. The DNA for the CDR3 is TGTGCCAGCAGTGAAGAGGGGGAGGGAGGCTACACCTTC. Translating gives CASSEEGEGGYTF.

The chain recombines TRBV7-2 with TRBJ2-1, with 7 nucleotides matching TRBD2. This CDR3 is 14 amino acids long. With V trimmed by 2 bases and J by 8 bases, 6 bases remained unmatched. Germline CDR1 SGHTA, CDR2 FQGNSA. The CDR3 DNA reads TGTGCCAGCAGCTTATTGGGACTATTCGATGAGCAGTTCTTC. Its translation is CASSLLGLFDEQFF. Full variable domain (outside the CDR3, taken from reference TRBV7-2 and TRBJ2-1): GAGVSQSPSNKVTEKGKDVELRCDPISGHTALYWYRQSLGQGLEFLIYFQGNSAPDKSGLPSDRFSAERTGGSVSTLTIQRTQQEDSAVYLCASSLLGLFDEQFFGPGTRLTVL.

The chain couples TRBV7-9 to TRBJ2-3, with TRBD2 matching over 7 bases. Per the germline V gene, CDR1 is SEHNR and CDR2 is FQNEAQ (reference sequence). The CDR3 is 17 amino acids. Unmatched junction bases numbered 11, after V lost 5 bases and J lost 0 bases. In nucleotides, the CDR3 is TGTGCCAGCAGCCCCTTAAACCTAGCGGCAAGCACAGATACGCAGTATTTT. Encoded protein: CASSPLNLAASTDTQYF.

J is TRBJ2-5 and V is TRBV2, with 8 nucleotides matching TRBD2. V dropped 6 bases and J dropped 2; count of bases not matched to a gene: 14. This CDR3 comprises 17 residues. Germline V gene sequence: CDR1 SNHLY, CDR2 FYNNEI. CDR3 DNA: TGTGCCAGCAGACCAGCGGGGGATCTATCTCTGCAAGAGACCCAGTACTTC. Protein product: CASRPAGDLSLQETQYF.

The chain employs TRBV9 and TRBJ1-1, with 7 bases aligning to TRBD1. In germline, CDR1 is SGDLS, CDR2 YYNGEE. The CDR3 spans 15 residues. The V and J ends lost 3 bases and 0 bases, in that order; junction bases with no gene match: 5. The CDR3 sequence: CASSGPGGLNTEAFF. The CDR3 nucleotides are TGTGCCAGCAGCGGCCCAGGGGGGTTGAACACTGAAGCTTTCTTT.

V is TRBV4-3 and J is TRBJ2-3; D may be TRBD2 (5 bases). This CDR3 comprises 15 residues. Between the trimmed V and J ends, which lost 1 base and 1 base, there was a span of 9 bases. CDR1 and CDR2 from the germline V gene are LGHNA and YSLEER. The DNA for the CDR3 is TGCGCCAGCAGCCAAGTTGCCGGGGGCACAGATACGCAGTATTTT. This sequence encodes CASSQVAGGTDTQYF.

The gene calls are TRBV29-1 and TRBJ2-1; the D gene is possibly TRBD2 (6 bases). Looked up from germline, CDR1 is SQVTM and CDR2 is ANQGSEA. V dropped 4 bases and J dropped 4 bases, with 11 bases sitting between them. This CDR3 comprises 13 residues. In DNA form, the CDR3 reads TGCAGCGTTGGGGACTCAAGATACAATGAGCAGTTCTTC. Its translation is CSVGDSRYNEQFF.

The chain combines TRBV19 with TRBJ2-1; D may be TRBD1 (6 bases). Trimming took 3 bases from V and 7 from J, leaving 22 bases between them. From germline, CDR1 is LNHDA and CDR2 SQIVND (reference sequence). The CDR3 length is 17 residues. The CDR3, as DNA: TGTGCCAGTAGTATCATCGCACAGGGAAAGGTGGGAAATGAGCAGTTCTTC. Protein sequence: CASSIIAQGKVGNEQFF.

The chain is built from TRBV10-3 and TRBJ2-7; TRBD2 matches at 7 bases. Germline CDR1 ENHRY, CDR2 SYGVKD. The CDR3 covers 15 residues. Unmatched junction bases numbered 7, after V lost 3 bases and J lost 2 bases. The CDR3 reads CAISDSSSGPYEQYF. CDR3 in DNA: TGTGCCATCAGTGATTCGTCTAGCGGACCCTACGAGCAGTACTTC.

This chain links TRBV28 with TRBJ1-1; D unresolved. The CDR3 covers 14 residues. V was pared by 2 bases and J by 0 bases, with 7 bases between. CDR1 is MDHEN, CDR2 SYDVKM, per germline. The CDR3 region has the DNA TGTGCCAGCAGTTTAGGTAGCGTGAACACTGAAGCTTTCTTT. Its translation: CASSLGSVNTEAFF.

This chain links TRBV5-1 with TRBJ1-1; 9 nucleotides agree with TRBD1. This CDR3 has 16 residues. The germline V gene has CDR1 SGHRS and CDR2 YFSETQ. Trimming at V came to 0 bases and at J to 2 bases, leaving 5 bases not matched to a gene. The CDR3 bases are TGCGCCAGCAGCTTGGCTATGGGACAGGGTAACACTGAAGCTTTCTTT. Its translation: CASSLAMGQGNTEAFF.

This rearrangement joins TRBV11-2 to TRBJ2-1, with 8 positions matching TRBD2. CDR1 and CDR2 from the germline V gene are SGHAT and FQNNGV. The V and J ends lost 6 bases and 1 base, in that order; junction bases with no gene match: 11. This CDR3 region has 17 residues. The CDR3 bases are TGTGCCAGCAGATCACCCACGGGGGGGGGTTCCTACAATGAGCAGTTCTTC. It yields the protein CASRSPTGGGSYNEQFF.

This sequence joins TRBV4-3 and TRBJ1-4, with 7 bases that match TRBD1. V was pared by 4 bases and J by 5 bases, with 4 bases of the junction left unmatched. The CDR3 consists of 14 residues. Germline CDR1 is LGHNA and CDR2 is YSLEER. CDR3 in DNA: TGCGCCAGCAGCCCGGGACAGCGAAATGAAAAACTGTTTTTT. It is translated as CASSPGQRNEKLFF.

The chain links TRBV5-1 to TRBJ1-1, with D maybe TRBD1 (5 bases). The CDR3 extends over 14 amino acids. Looked up from germline, CDR1 is SGHRS and CDR2 is YFSETQ. V was cut by 2 bases and J by 4 bases, with 12 bases left in between. CDR3 sequence: CASSFGGSVTEAFF. CDR3 in DNA: TGCGCCAGCAGCTTTGGGGGGTCAGTCACTGAAGCTTTCTTT.

For the CDR3, the DNA is TGTGCCAGTAGCCGAGCCGGGACAGGGGCTAAAGAGACCCAGTACTTC. As protein: CASSRAGTGAKETQYF. The rearrangement uses TRBV19 and TRBJ2-5; TRBD1 aligns across 10 bases. Germline V CDR1 and CDR2: LNHDA, SQIVND (reference sequence). The CDR3 consists of 16 residues. V shed 6 bases, J shed 3 bases, and the junction held 10 bases outside the gene matches.

The chain joins TRBV2 to TRBJ1-5; 7 bases match TRBD1. CDR3 length: 14 amino acids. J gave up 3 bases and V 5 bases, and 4 bases lay outside the gene matches. Germline CDR1 reads SNHLY; CDR2 reads FYNNEI. The CDR3 DNA reads as TGTGCCAGCAGTAAGGACAGGAACAATCAGCCCCAGCATTTT. The encoded protein is CASSKDRNNQPQHF.

The CDR3 nucleotides are TGTGCCACGGGGGGAAGAAATTCACCCCTCCACTTT. It translates to CATGGRNSPLHF. The chain has TRBV7-8 and TRBJ1-6, with D perhaps TRBD1 (5 bases). CDR3 size: 12 residues. Germline lookup yields CDR1 SGHVS and CDR2 FQNEAQ. Trimming cost V 10 bases and J 7 bases, with 11 bases left between them.

The chain recombines TRBV19 with TRBJ1-1; D unclear. The CDR3 extends over 15 amino acids. V dropped 4 bases and J dropped 1 base, with 13 bases sitting between them. CDR1 is LNHDA and CDR2 is SQIVND in the germline V gene (reference sequence). CDR3 sequence reads: CASSTRQAKNTEAFF. The CDR3 DNA is TGTGCCAGTAGTACCCGCCAGGCAAAGAACACTGAAGCTTTCTTT.

This chain links TRBV19 with TRBJ1-1, with TRBD1 identical over 8 bases. CDR3 size: 15 residues. The V and J ends lost 7 bases and 9 bases, in that order; junction bases with no gene match: 16. Germline loops: CDR1 LNHDA, CDR2 SQIVND (reference sequence). As DNA, the CDR3 is TGTGCCAGTATCATATCAGGGGGCGCGGGTGGAAAAGCTTTCTTT. Encoded protein: CASIISGGAGGKAFF.

This chain connects TRBV5-6 to TRBJ2-1, with a tentative D call TRBD1 (5 bases). The V and J ends lost 2 bases and 0 bases respectively, with 9 bases between them. This CDR3 comprises 15 residues. CDR1 and CDR2 from the germline V gene are SGHDT and YYEEEE. Here the CDR3 reads CASSFRVYSYNEQFF. DNA for the CDR3: TGTGCCAGCAGCTTCAGGGTCTACTCCTACAATGAGCAGTTCTTC.

This chain joins TRBV6-1 and TRBJ2-5, with 11 bases aligning to TRBD2. J was trimmed by 2 bases and V by 5 bases; bases with no gene match: 4. The CDR3 totals 15 residues. CDR1 is MNHNS, CDR2 SASEGT, per germline. In DNA form, the CDR3 reads TGTGCCAGCAGTACCATAGCGGGGGGGCAAGAGACCCAGTACTTC. Protein sequence: CASSTIAGGQETQYF.

This sequence joins TRBV5-1 and TRBJ1-6; D call uncertain. Germline CDR1 is SGHRS and CDR2 is YFSETQ. The CDR3 runs to 14 residues. The V gene lost 0 bases and the J gene lost 10 bases, with 11 bases spanning the gap. As DNA, the CDR3 is TGCGCCAGCAGCTTGGGAGGGTCGGGCTCACCCCTCCACTTT. Its translation is CASSLGGSGSPLHF.

The chain is built from TRBV6-6 and TRBJ2-3; 10 bases align to TRBD2. The V gene end was trimmed by 5 bases and the J gene end by 2 bases; junction bases not matched to a gene: 7. There are 16 residues in the CDR3. Germline V gives CDR1 MNHNY, CDR2 SVGAGI (reference sequence). The CDR3 spells CASSPAGGRLTDTQYF. CDR3 bases: TGTGCCAGCAGTCCAGCGGGGGGGAGACTCACAGATACGCAGTATTTT.

This sequence joins TRBV7-2 and TRBJ1-1; tentatively, D is TRBD1 (6 bases). V lost 5 bases to trimming and J lost 1 base, with 8 bases between them. The germline CDR1 and CDR2 sequences are SGHTA and FQGNSA. The CDR3 extends over 13 amino acids. The CDR3 sequence is CASSRQENTEAFF. CDR3 nucleotides: TGTGCCAGCAGCCGACAGGAGAACACTGAAGCTTTCTTT.

The rearrangement links TRBV6-1 to TRBJ2-3; TRBD1 matches at 11 bases. This CDR3 is 14 amino acids long. V trimming: 10 bases; J trimming: 3 bases; junction bases outside the gene matches: 6. CDR1 and CDR2 (germline): MNHNS, SASEGT. CDR3 DNA: TGTGCCACCGGGGGGACAGGGGGGACAGATACGCAGTATTTT. Translation gives CATGGTGGTDTQYF.